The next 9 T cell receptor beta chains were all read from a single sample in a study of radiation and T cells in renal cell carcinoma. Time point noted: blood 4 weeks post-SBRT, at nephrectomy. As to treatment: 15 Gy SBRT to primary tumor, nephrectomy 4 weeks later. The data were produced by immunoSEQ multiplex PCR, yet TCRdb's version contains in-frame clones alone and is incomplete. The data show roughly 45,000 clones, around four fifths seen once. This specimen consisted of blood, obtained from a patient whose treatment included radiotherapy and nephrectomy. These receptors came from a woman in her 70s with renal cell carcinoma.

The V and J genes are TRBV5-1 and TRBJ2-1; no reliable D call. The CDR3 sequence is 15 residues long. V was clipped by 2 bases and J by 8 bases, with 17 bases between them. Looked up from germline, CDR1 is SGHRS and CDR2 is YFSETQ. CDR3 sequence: CASSLEIRSFDEQFF. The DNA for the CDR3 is TGCGCCAGCAGCTTAGAGATTCGTTCTTTCGATGAGCAGTTCTTC.

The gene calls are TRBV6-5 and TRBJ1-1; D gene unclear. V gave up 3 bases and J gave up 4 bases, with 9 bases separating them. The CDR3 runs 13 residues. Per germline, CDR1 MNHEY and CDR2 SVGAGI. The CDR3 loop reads CASSYWGGTEAFF. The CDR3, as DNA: TGTGCCAGCAGTTATTGGGGTGGCACTGAAGCTTTCTTT.

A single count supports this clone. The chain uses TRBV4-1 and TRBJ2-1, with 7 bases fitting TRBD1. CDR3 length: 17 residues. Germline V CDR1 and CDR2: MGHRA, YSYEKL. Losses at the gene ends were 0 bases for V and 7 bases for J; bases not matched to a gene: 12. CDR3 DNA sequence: TGCGCCAGCAGCCAAGAAATACAGGGGTATGAGCTTAATGAGCAGTTCTTC. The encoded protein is CASSQEIQGYELNEQFF.

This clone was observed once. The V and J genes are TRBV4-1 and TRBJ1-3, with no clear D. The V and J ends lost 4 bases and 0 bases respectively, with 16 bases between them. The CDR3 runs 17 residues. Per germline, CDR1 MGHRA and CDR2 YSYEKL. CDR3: CASSPGGAKSSGNTIYF. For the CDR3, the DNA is TGCGCCAGCAGCCCTGGAGGAGCCAAATCCTCTGGAAACACCATATATTTT.

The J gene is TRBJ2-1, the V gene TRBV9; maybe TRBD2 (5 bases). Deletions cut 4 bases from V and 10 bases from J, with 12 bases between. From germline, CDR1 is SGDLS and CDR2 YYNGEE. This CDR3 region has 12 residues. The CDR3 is CASSSAGGEQFF. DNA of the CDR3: TGTGCCAGCAGCTCGGCCGGCGGGGAGCAGTTCTTC.

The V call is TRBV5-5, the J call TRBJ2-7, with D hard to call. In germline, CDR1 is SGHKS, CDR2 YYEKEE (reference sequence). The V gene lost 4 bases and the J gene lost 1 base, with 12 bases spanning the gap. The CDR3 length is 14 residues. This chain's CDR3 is CASSAAPGSYEQYF. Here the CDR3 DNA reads TGTGCCAGCAGCGCAGCACCCGGATCCTACGAGCAGTACTTC.

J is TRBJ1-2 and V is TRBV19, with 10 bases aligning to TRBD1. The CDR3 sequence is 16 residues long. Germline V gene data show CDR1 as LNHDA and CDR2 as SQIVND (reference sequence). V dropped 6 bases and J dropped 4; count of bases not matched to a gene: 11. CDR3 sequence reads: CASSQTGGQGFYGYTF. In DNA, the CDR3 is TGTGCCAGTAGCCAAACAGGGGGACAGGGGTTCTATGGCTACACCTTC.

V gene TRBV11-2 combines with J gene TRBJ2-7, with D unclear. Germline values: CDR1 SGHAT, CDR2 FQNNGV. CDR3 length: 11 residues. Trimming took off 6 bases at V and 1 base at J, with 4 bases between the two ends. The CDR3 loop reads CASSISYEQYF. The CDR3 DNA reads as TGTGCCAGCAGTATATCCTACGAGCAGTACTTC.

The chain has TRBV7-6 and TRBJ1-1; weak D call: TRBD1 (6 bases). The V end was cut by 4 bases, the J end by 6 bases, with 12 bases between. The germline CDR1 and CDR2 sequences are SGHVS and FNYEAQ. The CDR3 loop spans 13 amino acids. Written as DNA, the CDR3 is TGTGCCAGCAGCTCCTATAGGGGGGCTGAAGCTTTCTTT. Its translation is CASSSYRGAEAFF.